Shown below are 31 T cell receptor beta chains from a single sample sequenced in a study of T cells in Graves' hyperthyroidism and ophthalmopathy. Template material for amplifying TCR beta CDR3 regions consisted of RNA transcripts. An initial round of RT-PCR targeting the TCR CDR3 relied on the HTBI primer set. TCRdb re-derived calls from the multiplex PCR reads in MiXCR, one entry per CDR3 protein. The data show hundreds of thousands of distinct CDR3 sequences, approximately 15% seen once. Sequenced: blood. All receptors derive from a woman aged 18-29 years with Graves' hyperthyroidism.

This clonotype was observed at least ten times. This chain connects TRBV6-6 to TRBJ1-1; the D gene is possibly TRBD1 (6 bases). Germline V gene data show CDR1 as MNHNY and CDR2 as SVGAGI (reference sequence). V was shortened by 0 bases and J by 5 bases, with 13 bases between the two germline ends. This CDR3 has 15 amino acids. CDR3 bases: TGTGCCAGCAGTTACTCGAGTTGGGGGCCAACTGAAGCTTTCTTT. Protein: CASSYSSWGPTEAFF.

This clonotype was counted a few times. The V and J genes are TRBV10-3 and TRBJ1-2; D is possibly TRBD1 (5 bases). V lost 3 bases and J 3 bases, leaving 11 bases between the germline ends. The CDR3 extends over 14 amino acids. Per germline, CDR1 ENHRY and CDR2 SYGVKD. CDR3: CAISDPSRDYGYTF. CDR3 coding DNA: TGTGCCATCAGTGATCCTAGCAGGGACTATGGCTACACCTTC.

The rearrangement links TRBV5-1 to TRBJ2-3; D remains unclear. The CDR3 loop spans 16 amino acids. V was pared by 4 bases and J by 0 bases, with 15 bases between. In germline, CDR1 is SGHRS, CDR2 YFSETQ. In nucleotides, the CDR3 is TGCGCCAGCAGCCTGTTGGCCAGTTCTAGCACAGATACGCAGTATTTT. Protein product: CASSLLASSSTDTQYF.

The gene calls are TRBV19 and TRBJ2-2; 8 bases agree with TRBD1. The V gene end was trimmed by 4 bases and the J gene end by 7 bases; junction bases not matched to a gene: 5. CDR1 and CDR2 (germline): LNHDA, SQIVND (reference sequence). The CDR3 consists of 14 residues. This chain's CDR3 is CASSTTGVHGELFF. The CDR3 DNA reads as TGTGCCAGTAGTACGACAGGGGTCCACGGGGAGCTGTTTTTT.

The rearrangement links TRBV6-2 or TRBV6-3 to TRBJ1-5; no definite D call. Germline loops: CDR1 MNHEY, CDR2 SVGEGT. The CDR3 length is 15 residues. Trimming removed 2 bases from V and 4 bases from J, with 12 bases in between. As DNA, the CDR3 is TGTGCCAGCAGTTACGAAGGGATCGGAAATCAGCCCCAGCATTTT. Translated, it gives CASSYEGIGNQPQHF.

This clonotype was recorded a few times. This chain joins TRBV4-1 and TRBJ1-5; 8 bases align to TRBD1. This CDR3 comprises 15 residues. Germline lookup yields CDR1 MGHRA and CDR2 YSYEKL. Trimming cost V 4 bases and J 5 bases; bases outside gene matches: 7. The CDR3 nucleotides are TGCGCCAGCAGCCTACCGGACAGGGATGATCAGCCCCAGCATTTT. This gives the protein CASSLPDRDDQPQHF.

This rearrangement joins TRBV4-3 to TRBJ1-2; D is possibly TRBD1 (6 bases). The CDR3 is 17 amino acids. V was pared by 0 bases and J by 0 bases, with 14 bases between. CDR1 is LGHNA, CDR2 YSLEER, per germline. This CDR3 reads CASSQEAQGPANYGYTF. CDR3 bases: TGCGCCAGCAGCCAAGAGGCCCAGGGGCCTGCTAACTATGGCTACACCTTC.

This clonotype came up a few times. The rearrangement uses TRBV27 and TRBJ1-2, with D possibly being TRBD1 (6 bases). Trimming took off 6 bases at V and 5 bases at J, with 16 bases between the two ends. This CDR3 region has 14 residues. CDR1 is MNHEY and CDR2 is SMNVEV in the germline V gene (reference sequence). CDR3: CASRRAGAEYGYTF. The DNA for the CDR3 is TGTGCCAGCAGACGGGCGGGGGCCGAGTATGGCTACACCTTC.

This clonotype was seen many times. The CDR3 DNA reads as TGCAGTGCTAGAGATCACGATACGCAGTATTTT. Translated, it gives CSARDHDTQYF. The chain employs TRBV20-1 and TRBJ2-3; D is ambiguous. V was trimmed by 0 bases and J by 6 bases, leaving 4 bases between them. The V gene's germline CDR1 is DFQATT and CDR2 SNEGSKA (reference sequence). The CDR3 runs 11 residues.

This clonotype appeared a few times. The genes are TRBV2 and TRBJ2-3, with D perhaps being TRBD1 or TRBD2 (5 bases each). This CDR3 has 15 residues. Trimming shortened V by 6 bases and J by 1 base, and 14 bases separated the two germline ends. Germline assignment: CDR1 SNHLY and CDR2 FYNNEI. CDR3 sequence reads: CASRVDGAGTDTQYF. The DNA for the CDR3 is TGTGCCAGCAGAGTCGACGGGGCGGGCACAGATACGCAGTATTTT.

Only a few counts were recorded for this clonotype. This sequence joins TRBV25-1 and TRBJ1-6; no definite D call. Germline CDR1 is MGHDK and CDR2 is SYGVNS. This CDR3 comprises 17 residues. V lost 1 base to trimming and J lost 1 base, with 11 bases between them. The CDR3 DNA sequence: TGTGCCAGCAGTGAATTTGGGGATAGTTCCTATAATTCACCCCTCCACTTT. It codes for CASSEFGDSSYNSPLHF. The variable domain in full, completed from reference TRBV25-1 and TRBJ1-6, reads EADIYQTPRYLVIGTGKKITLECSQTMGHDKMYWYQQDPGMELHLIHYSYGVNSTEKGDLSSESTVSRIRTEHFPLTLESARPSHTSQYLCASSEFGDSSYNSPLHFGNGTRLTVT.

This clonotype was detected many times. The chain employs TRBV20-1 and TRBJ2-7; 7 nucleotides agree with TRBD2. From germline, CDR1 is DFQATT and CDR2 SNEGSKA (reference sequence). This CDR3 spans 17 amino acids. With 5 bases clipped from V and 2 bases from J, the junction kept 18 bases outside the gene matches. CDR3 bases: TGCAGTGCTGGATCAGGAGGTGGCGGGAGAAGGGCCTACGAGCAGTACTTC. This sequence encodes CSAGSGGGGRRAYEQYF.

The sample holds many counts of this clonotype. The chain links TRBV20-1 to TRBJ2-7; no clear D gene. Germline V gene lookup returns CDR1 DFQATT and CDR2 SNEGSKA (reference sequence). The CDR3 consists of 13 residues. Trimming left V 3 bases short and J 3 bases short, with 12 bases between. CDR3 sequence reads: CSASATSNYEQYF. CDR3 DNA: TGCAGTGCTAGTGCGACATCGAACTACGAGCAGTACTTC.

This chain joins TRBV7-9 and TRBJ2-2, with unresolved D. The CDR3 has 13 amino acids. With 6 bases removed from V and 9 bases from J, the gap between germline ends came to 14 bases. The germline V gene has CDR1 SEHNR and CDR2 FQNEAQ (reference sequence). CDR3 sequence reads: CASRSDGTWELFF. DNA for the CDR3: TGTGCCAGCAGATCCGACGGTACCTGGGAGCTGTTTTTT.

This clonotype was seen many times. V gene TRBV7-2 combines with J gene TRBJ1-2, with D tentatively TRBD1 (5 bases). This CDR3 spans 14 amino acids. Germline lookup yields CDR1 SGHTA and CDR2 FQGNSA. V dropped 1 base and J dropped 2 bases, with 8 bases sitting between them. DNA of the CDR3: TGTGCCAGCAGCTTAGGGGACGGCAACTATGGCTACACCTTC. Translation: CASSLGDGNYGYTF.

The V call is TRBV10-2, the J call TRBJ2-1, with D perhaps matching TRBD2 (5 bases). The CDR3 covers 19 residues. The ends were cut back, 0 bases at V and 0 bases at J, with 18 bases in the middle. CDR1 WSHSY and CDR2 SAAADI come from the germline V gene. In DNA, the CDR3 is TGCGCCAGCAGTGAGTCATTGGGTGGACTCGAAAACTCCTACAATGAGCAGTTCTTC. This gives the protein CASSESLGGLENSYNEQFF.

In this sample, this clonotype turned up many times. This chain joins TRBV7-8 and TRBJ2-7; 16 bases are a match to TRBD2. Germline V CDR1 and CDR2: SGHVS, FQNEAQ. CDR3 length equals 16 residues. Trimming cost V 5 bases and J 6 bases; bases outside gene matches: 7. CDR3 sequence: CASSPVGTSGRGEQYF. The CDR3 DNA reads TGTGCCAGCAGCCCCGTGGGGACTAGCGGGAGGGGCGAGCAGTACTTC.

The chain recombines TRBV7-9 with TRBJ2-7; D could derive from TRBD1 or TRBD2 (6 bases each). The CDR3 has 14 residues. Germline V gene data show CDR1 as SEHNR and CDR2 as FQNEAQ (reference sequence). The V end lost 5 bases, the J end lost 5 bases, and 16 bases lay between the germline ends. The CDR3 coding sequence is TGTGCCAGCAGCCGCCTTGGCGGGGACAACGAGCAGTACTTC. It yields the protein CASSRLGGDNEQYF.

The rearrangement links TRBV9 to TRBJ1-6; 7 bases match TRBD1. This CDR3 comprises 15 residues. The J segment lost 11 bases and the V segment lost 5 bases, leaving 13 bases of the junction unmatched. CDR1 and CDR2 from the germline V gene are SGDLS and YYNGEE. The CDR3 reads CASREDRAFGTPLHF. For the CDR3, the DNA is TGTGCCAGCAGAGAAGACAGGGCTTTTGGGACACCCCTCCACTTT.

This clonotype was found many times. The J gene is TRBJ1-1, the V gene TRBV20-1; 7 positions agree with TRBD1. There are 13 residues in the CDR3. From germline, CDR1 is DFQATT and CDR2 SNEGSKA (reference sequence). V lost 2 bases, J lost 6 bases, and 6 bases stayed unmatched. In DNA form, the CDR3 reads TGCAGTGCTAGAAGGGGGCTAGGCGCTGAAGCTTTCTTT. This gives the protein CSARRGLGAEAFF.

In regard to this clonotype: With a much larger clone just one base away, this may be a read error. J is TRBJ2-7 and V is TRBV7-9; D uncertain. Germline assignment: CDR1 SEHNR and CDR2 FQNEAQ (reference sequence). The CDR3 is 11 amino acids. The CDR3 region is CTSSREYEQYF. DNA of the CDR3: TGTACCAGCAGCCGAGAGTACGAGCAGTACTTC.

This clonotype came up a few times. This chain links TRBV27 with TRBJ2-1; D is perhaps TRBD1 or TRBD2 (5 bases each). The CDR3 runs 12 residues. Trimming left V 6 bases short and J 7 bases short, with 10 bases between. Germline values: CDR1 MNHEY, CDR2 SMNVEV (reference sequence). Here the CDR3 reads CASRQWGNEQFF. In DNA form, the CDR3 reads TGTGCCAGCAGGCAGTGGGGGAATGAGCAGTTCTTC.

In this sample, this clonotype turned up many times. This chain links TRBV12-3 or TRBV12-4 with TRBJ2-2; the D is unclear. The CDR3 length is 16 residues. V was clipped by 5 bases and J by 6 bases, with 19 bases between them. CDR3 sequence: CASSTYPAVIPGELFF. CDR3 bases: TGTGCCAGCAGTACCTACCCGGCCGTTATCCCCGGGGAGCTGTTTTTT.

In its sample, this clonotype was seen a few times. The chain is built from TRBV9 and TRBJ1-2; 7 bases line up with TRBD1. V was pared by 4 bases and J by 8 bases, with 17 bases of the junction left unmatched. The CDR3 totals 16 residues. Germline CDR1 is SGDLS and CDR2 is YYNGEE. DNA of the CDR3: TGTGCCAGCAGCAGGAGGGGCACAGGGGCGTTAGGAGGCTACACCTTC. Protein: CASSRRGTGALGGYTF.

This clonotype was counted at least ten times. This rearrangement joins TRBV5-1 to TRBJ2-6; maybe TRBD1 (6 bases). V was pared by 0 bases and J by 0 bases, with 10 bases between. CDR1 and CDR2 from the germline V gene are SGHRS and YFSETQ. This CDR3 is 17 amino acids long. CDR3 nucleotides: TGCGCCAGCAGCTTGGGGCAGGGGAGCTCTGGGGCCAACGTCCTGACTTTC. Encoded protein: CASSLGQGSSGANVLTF.

The rearrangement joins TRBV24-1 to TRBJ2-1, with TRBD1 matching over 10 bases. Trimming removed 7 bases from V and 4 bases from J; junction bases left unmatched: 6. CDR3 length equals 15 residues. Per germline, CDR1 KGHDR and CDR2 SFDVKD. The chain's CDR3 is CATRSGQGTYNEQFF. CDR3 nucleotide sequence: TGTGCCACCAGATCGGGACAGGGGACTTACAATGAGCAGTTCTTC.

This clonotype occurred a few times. The gene calls are TRBV7-2 and TRBJ1-2; possible D gene TRBD1, 6 bases. Germline CDR1 reads SGHTA; CDR2 reads FQGNSA. The V and J ends lost 1 base and 7 bases respectively, with 16 bases between them. The CDR3 is made up of 15 amino acids. The CDR3 DNA sequence: TGTGCCAGCAGCTTAGGCGGGGGCGAATGGGGTGGCTACACCTTC. Protein product: CASSLGGGEWGGYTF.

This clonotype was recorded many times. This chain links TRBV4-3 with TRBJ2-7; perhaps D is TRBD1 or TRBD2 (6 bases each). Trimming shortened V by 0 bases and J by 2 bases, and 11 bases separated the two germline ends. The CDR3 consists of 15 residues. Germline V lookup: CDR1 LGHNA, CDR2 YSLEER. This CDR3 reads CASSQEDGGPYEQYF. CDR3 sequence (DNA): TGCGCCAGCAGCCAAGAGGACGGGGGCCCCTACGAGCAGTACTTC.

This clonotype was observed many times. CDR3: CASRSYRGRHYGYTF. The CDR3 DNA reads TGTGCCAGCAGGAGTTACAGGGGTCGTCACTATGGCTACACCTTC. The chain carries TRBV2 and TRBJ1-2; 7 nucleotides agree with TRBD1. J lost 3 bases, V lost 6 bases, and 10 bases had no gene match. Germline-derived CDR1 and CDR2 are SNHLY and FYNNEI. The CDR3 sequence is 15 residues long.

This clonotype was detected only a few times. The rearrangement joins TRBV15 to TRBJ2-5, with 7 bases fitting TRBD2. V was clipped by 8 bases and J by 3 bases; unmatched bases: 3. Germline V gives CDR1 LNHNV, CDR2 YYDKDF (reference sequence). The length of the CDR3 is 12 residues. The CDR3: CATLGGEETQYF. The CDR3 bases are TGTGCCACCCTTGGGGGGGAAGAGACCCAGTACTTC.

Concerning this clonotype: This sequence may be a read error, since a much larger clone differs from it by one base. The chain couples TRBV9 to TRBJ2-1, with 10 nucleotides matching TRBD2. Germline loops: CDR1 SGDLS, CDR2 YYNGEE. This CDR3 comprises 15 residues. With 3 bases clipped from V and 10 bases from J, the junction kept 10 bases outside the gene matches. CDR3 bases: TGTGCCAGCAGCGGACTAGCGGGTCTTGCCAGGGAGCAGTTCTTC. Translated: CASSGLAGLAREQFF.